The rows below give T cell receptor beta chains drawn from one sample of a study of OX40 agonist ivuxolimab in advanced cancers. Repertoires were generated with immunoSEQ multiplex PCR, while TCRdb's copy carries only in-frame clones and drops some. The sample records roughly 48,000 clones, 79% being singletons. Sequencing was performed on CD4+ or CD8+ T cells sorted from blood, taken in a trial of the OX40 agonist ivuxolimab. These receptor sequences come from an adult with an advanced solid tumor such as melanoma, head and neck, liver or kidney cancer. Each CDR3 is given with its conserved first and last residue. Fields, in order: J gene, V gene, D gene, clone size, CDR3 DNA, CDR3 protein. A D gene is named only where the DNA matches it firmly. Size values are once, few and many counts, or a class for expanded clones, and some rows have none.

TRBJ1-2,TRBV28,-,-,TGTGCCAGCAGAGGGGTTAACTATGGCTACACCTTC,CASRGVNYGYTF
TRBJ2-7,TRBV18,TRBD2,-,TGTGCCAGCTCAACCGGGACTAGCGGAACCTGCGAGCAGTACTTC,CASSTGTSGTCEQYF
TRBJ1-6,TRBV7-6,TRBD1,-,TGTGCCAGCAGCTCTCCGGGGGACAGTTCACCCCTCCACTTT,CASSSPGDSSPLHF
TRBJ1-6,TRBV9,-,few,TGTGCCAGCAGCGTCCGAGACAGGCAAAATTCACCCCTCCACTTT,CASSVRDRQNSPLHF
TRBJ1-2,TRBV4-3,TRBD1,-,TGCGCCAGCAGCCAAGGGGGCCGGACAGGGGATGGCTACACCTTC,CASSQGGRTGDGYTF
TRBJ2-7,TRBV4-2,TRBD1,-,TGTGCCAGCAGCCAAGAACACAGGGGAAGCGAGCAGTACTTC,CASSQEHRGSEQYF
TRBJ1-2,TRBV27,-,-,TGTGCCCCGCTTGGCTATGGCTACACCTTC,CAPLGYGYTF
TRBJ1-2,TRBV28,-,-,TGTGCCAGCAGCCCCCTCGGGGTTGGACGAGGCTACACCTTC,CASSPLGVGRGYTF
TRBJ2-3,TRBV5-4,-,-,TGTGCCAGCAGCCTGCGACTAGACCGCACAGATACGCAGTATTTT,CASSLRLDRTDTQYF
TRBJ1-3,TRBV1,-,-,TGCACCAGCAGCCAAGATCGCGGAAACACCATATATTTT,CTSSQDRGNTIYF
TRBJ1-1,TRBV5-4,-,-,TGTGCCAGCAGCTCCGGGCGCGTGAACACTGAAGCTTTCTTT,CASSSGRVNTEAFF
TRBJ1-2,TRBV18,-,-,TGTGCCAGCTCCCCCCCCGCGACAGGTTCTAGCTACACCTTC,CASSPPATGSSYTF
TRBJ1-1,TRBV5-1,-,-,TGCGCCAGCAGCCTCCACGGGGGGCCAGGGGACACTGAAGCTTTCTTT,CASSLHGGPGDTEAFF
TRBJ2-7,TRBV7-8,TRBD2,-,TGTGCCAGCAGCTCAGGACTAGCGGGAGGGGTGCAGTACTTC,CASSSGLAGGVQYF
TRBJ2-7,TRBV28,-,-,TGTGCCAGCAGACGGCCAAGCTCCTACGAGCAGTACTTC,CASRRPSSYEQYF
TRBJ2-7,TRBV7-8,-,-,TGTGCCAGCAGCGAGAGCTCCTACGAGCAGTACTTC,CASSESSYEQYF
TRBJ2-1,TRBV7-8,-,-,TGTGCCAGCAGCCAACCTCCCAGAATAGCTGACTTGAATGAGCAGTTCTTC,CASSQPPRIADLNEQFF
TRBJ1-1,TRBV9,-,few,TGTGCCAGCAGCGACGGGGGACCGTTAACTTTCTTT,CASSDGGPLTFF
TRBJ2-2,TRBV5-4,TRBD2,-,TGTGCCAGCAGCTTAGCGGGGTACGTTGGGGAGCTGTTTTTT,CASSLAGYVGELFF
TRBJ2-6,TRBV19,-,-,TGTGCCACCACACGGGATTACGGCTCTGGGGCCAACGTCCTGACTTTC,CATTRDYGSGANVLTF
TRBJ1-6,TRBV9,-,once,TGTGCCAGCAGCGTAAGTGGGGATTCACCCCTCCACTTT,CASSVSGDSPLHF
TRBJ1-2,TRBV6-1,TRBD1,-,TGTGCCAGCAGTCTAGGGGACAGGAGCTACACCTTC,CASSLGDRSYTF
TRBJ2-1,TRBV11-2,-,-,TGTGCCAGCAGCCCATTGAGGAGCTCCTACAATGAGCAGTTCTTC,CASSPLRSSYNEQFF
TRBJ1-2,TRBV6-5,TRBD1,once,TGTGCCAGCAGACAGGGGGCTGTTTATGGCTACACCTTC,CASRQGAVYGYTF
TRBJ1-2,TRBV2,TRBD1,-,TGTGCCAGCAGGGCAGGGGGCTATGGCTACACCTTC,CASRAGGYGYTF
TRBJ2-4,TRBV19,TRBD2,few,TGTGCCAGTAGTAAGCCGGGACTAGCGGGACTCGACATTCAGTACTTC,CASSKPGLAGLDIQYF
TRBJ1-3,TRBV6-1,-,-,TGTGCCAGCACGGGTAATTCGGGAAACACCATATATTTT,CASTGNSGNTIYF
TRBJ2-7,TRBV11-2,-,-,TGTGCCAGCAGCCTCGGGACATTTTCCTACGAGCAGTACTTC,CASSLGTFSYEQYF
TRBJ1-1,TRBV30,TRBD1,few,TGTGCCTGGTCGACAGGGGGCGGGTATGCTTTCTTT,CAWSTGGGYAFF
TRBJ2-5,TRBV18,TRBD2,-,TGTGCCAGCTCACCACCGCTAGCGGGAGGGTCCCAAGAGACCCAGTACTTC,CASSPPLAGGSQETQYF
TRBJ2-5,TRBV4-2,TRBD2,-,TGTGCCAGCAGCCAGACTAGCGGTCAAGAGACCCAGTACTTC,CASSQTSGQETQYF
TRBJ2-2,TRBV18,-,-,TGTGCCAGCTCACCGCGCCCAGTGGACAGACTGAACACCGGGGAGCTGTTTTTT,CASSPRPVDRLNTGELFF
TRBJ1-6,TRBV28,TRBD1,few,TGTGCCAGCGGACAGGGGCGTTCCTATAATTCACCCCTCCACTTT,CASGQGRSYNSPLHF
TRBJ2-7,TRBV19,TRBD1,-,TGTGCCAGTAGTATCCTCCCGGGACAGGCCTCCTACGAGCAGTACTTC,CASSILPGQASYEQYF
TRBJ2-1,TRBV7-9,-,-,TGTGCCAGCAGCTCCGGGGGGCCCAGTAGTAATGAGCAGTTCTTC,CASSSGGPSSNEQFF
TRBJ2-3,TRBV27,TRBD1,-,TGTGCCAGCAGTTTAATGGGACAGTGGCACACAGATACGCAGTATTTT,CASSLMGQWHTDTQYF
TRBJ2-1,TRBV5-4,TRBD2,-,TGTGCCAGCAGCCTTCCAGCGGGGGGCTCCTACAATGAGCAGTTCTTC,CASSLPAGGSYNEQFF
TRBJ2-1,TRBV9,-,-,TGTGCCAGGGGATTAGCGGACTCCTACAATGAGCAGTTCTTC,CARGLADSYNEQFF
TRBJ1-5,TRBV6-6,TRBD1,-,TGTGCCAGCAGCCGGGGGGACAGAACAAATCAGCCCCAGCATTTT,CASSRGDRTNQPQHF
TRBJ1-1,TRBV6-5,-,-,TGTGCCAGCCGAGGAGGGGTTGCCGCTTTCTTT,CASRGGVAAFF
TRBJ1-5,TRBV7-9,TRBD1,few,TGTGCCAGCAGCCCGGACAGGGGTGGCAATCAGCCCCAGCATTTT,CASSPDRGGNQPQHF
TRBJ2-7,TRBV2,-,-,TGTGCCAGCAGCCAGACAGGCCTCTACGAGCAGTACTTC,CASSQTGLYEQYF
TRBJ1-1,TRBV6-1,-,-,TGTGCCAGCACACAGAAGACTGAAGCTTTCTTT,CASTQKTEAFF
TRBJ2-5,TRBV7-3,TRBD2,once,TGTGCCAGCAGCTTATCAGCGGCTAGCGGGGTCCAAGAGACCCAGTACTTC,CASSLSAASGVQETQYF
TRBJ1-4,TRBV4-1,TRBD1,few,TGCGCCAGCAGCCAAGATTTCCGGGACAGGGGGCAAGGCGAAAAACTGTTTTTT,CASSQDFRDRGQGEKLFF
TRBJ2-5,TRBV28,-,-,TGTGCCAGCTCACAGTTCCGGCGAGGGGAGACCCAGTACTTC,CASSQFRRGETQYF